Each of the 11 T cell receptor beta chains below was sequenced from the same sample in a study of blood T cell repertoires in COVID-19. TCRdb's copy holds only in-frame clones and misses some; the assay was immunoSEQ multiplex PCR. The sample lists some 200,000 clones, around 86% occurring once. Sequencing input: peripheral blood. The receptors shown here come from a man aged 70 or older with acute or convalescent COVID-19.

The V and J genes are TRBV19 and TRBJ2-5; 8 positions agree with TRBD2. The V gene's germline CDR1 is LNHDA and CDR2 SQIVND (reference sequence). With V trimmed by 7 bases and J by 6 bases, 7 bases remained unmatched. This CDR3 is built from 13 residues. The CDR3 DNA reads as TGTGCCAGTACAAGAGCGGGAGCACAGACCCAGTACTTC. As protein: CASTRAGAQTQYF.

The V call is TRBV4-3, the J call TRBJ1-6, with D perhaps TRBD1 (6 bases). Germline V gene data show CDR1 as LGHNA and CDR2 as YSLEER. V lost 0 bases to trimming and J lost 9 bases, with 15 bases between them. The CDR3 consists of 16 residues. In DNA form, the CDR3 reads TGCGCCAGCAGCCAAGATGCGGGGGCGCGGGGTTCACCCCTCCACTTT. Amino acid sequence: CASSQDAGARGSPLHF.

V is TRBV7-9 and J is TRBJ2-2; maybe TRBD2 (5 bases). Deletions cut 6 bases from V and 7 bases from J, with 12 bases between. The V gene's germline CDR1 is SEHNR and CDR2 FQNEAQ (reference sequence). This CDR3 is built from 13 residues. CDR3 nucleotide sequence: TGTGCCAGCAGGTTCCTTGAGGGCGGGGAGCTGTTTTTT. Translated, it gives CASRFLEGGELFF. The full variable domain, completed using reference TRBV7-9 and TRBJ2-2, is DTGVSQNPRHKITKRGQNVTFRCDPISEHNRLYWYRQTLGQGPEFLTYFQNEAQLEKSRLLSDRFSAERPKGSFSTLEIQRTEQGDSAMYLCASRFLEGGELFFGEGSRLTVL.

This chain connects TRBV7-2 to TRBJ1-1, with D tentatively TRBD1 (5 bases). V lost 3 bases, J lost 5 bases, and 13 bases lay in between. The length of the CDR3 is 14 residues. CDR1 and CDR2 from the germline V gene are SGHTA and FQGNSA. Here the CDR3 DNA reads TGTGCCAGCAGCTTTACCCAGGGAAGTACTGAAGCTTTCTTT. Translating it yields CASSFTQGSTEAFF.

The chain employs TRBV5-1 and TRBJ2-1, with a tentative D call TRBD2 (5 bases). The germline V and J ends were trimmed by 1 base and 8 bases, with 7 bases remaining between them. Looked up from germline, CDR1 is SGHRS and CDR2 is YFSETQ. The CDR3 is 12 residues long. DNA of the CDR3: TGCGCCAGCAGCTTGATCGGGGATGAGCAGTTCTTC. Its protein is CASSLIGDEQFF.

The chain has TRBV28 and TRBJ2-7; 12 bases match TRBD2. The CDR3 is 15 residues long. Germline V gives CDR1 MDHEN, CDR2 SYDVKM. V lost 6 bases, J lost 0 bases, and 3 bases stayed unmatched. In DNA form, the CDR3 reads TGTGCCAGCAGAAGGACTAGCGGGGACTCCTACGAGCAGTACTTC. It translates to CASRRTSGDSYEQYF.

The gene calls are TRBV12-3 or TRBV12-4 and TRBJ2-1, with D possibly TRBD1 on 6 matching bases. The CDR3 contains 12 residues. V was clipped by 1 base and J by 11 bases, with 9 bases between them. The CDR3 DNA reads TGTGCCAGCAGTTTAGTTCAGGGGAAGCAGTTCTTC. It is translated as CASSLVQGKQFF.

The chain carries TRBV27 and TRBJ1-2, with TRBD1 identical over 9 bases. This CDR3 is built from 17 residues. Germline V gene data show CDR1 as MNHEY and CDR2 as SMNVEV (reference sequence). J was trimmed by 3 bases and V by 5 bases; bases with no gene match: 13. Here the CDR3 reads CASSLFPNRGRHYGYTF. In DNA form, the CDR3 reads TGTGCCAGCAGTCTATTTCCGAACAGGGGGCGCCACTATGGCTACACCTTC.

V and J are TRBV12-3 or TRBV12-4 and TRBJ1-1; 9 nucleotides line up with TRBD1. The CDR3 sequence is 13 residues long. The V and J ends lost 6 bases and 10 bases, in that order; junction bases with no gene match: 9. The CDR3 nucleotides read TGTGCCAGCAGGGGGGGACAGGGCGGTTCAGCTTTCTTT. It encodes CASRGGQGGSAFF.

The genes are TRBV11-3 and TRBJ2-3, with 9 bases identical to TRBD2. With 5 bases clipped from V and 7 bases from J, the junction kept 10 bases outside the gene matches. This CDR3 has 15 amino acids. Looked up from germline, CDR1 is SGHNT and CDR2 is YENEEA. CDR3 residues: CASSLDPSGTNTQYF. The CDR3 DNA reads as TGTGCCAGCAGCCTCGACCCTAGCGGGACGAATACGCAGTATTTT.

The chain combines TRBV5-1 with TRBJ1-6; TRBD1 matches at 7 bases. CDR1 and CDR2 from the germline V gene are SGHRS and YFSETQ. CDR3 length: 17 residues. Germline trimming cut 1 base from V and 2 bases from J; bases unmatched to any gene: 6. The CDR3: CASSLMTGNTYNSPLHF. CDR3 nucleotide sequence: TGCGCCAGCAGCTTGATGACAGGGAATACCTATAATTCACCCCTCCACTTT. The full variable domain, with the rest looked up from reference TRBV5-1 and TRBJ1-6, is KAGVTQTPRYLIKTRGQQVTLSCSPISGHRSVSWYQQTPGQGLQFLFEYFSETQRNKGNFPGRFSGRQFSNSRSEMNVSTLELGDSALYLCASSLMTGNTYNSPLHFGNGTRLTVT.